These 26 T cell receptor beta chains share one sample of origin, sequenced in a study of blood T cell repertoires in COVID-19. Clones were sequenced by immunoSEQ multiplex PCR, and TCRdb holds only the in-frame ones, with some missing. The profile covers some 260,000 clones, with around nine tenths appearing a single time and under 2.5% taken by the ten largest. Sample: PBMCs or T cells enriched from blood (not recorded which). These receptor sequences come from a young woman who had recovered from COVID-19.

V usage is TRBV7-8 and J usage is TRBJ1-1; no clear D gene. CDR1 and CDR2 from the germline V gene are SGHVS and FQNEAQ. Deletions cut 1 base from V and 3 bases from J, with 6 bases between. This CDR3 contains 13 residues. The CDR3 is CASSLDSYTEAFF. The DNA of the CDR3 is TGTGCCAGCAGCTTAGACTCTTACACTGAAGCTTTCTTT.

With respect to this clone: Other DNA variants within this sample encode the same CDR3. J is TRBJ1-1 and V is TRBV18; 8 nucleotides match TRBD1. The V and J ends lost 6 bases and 1 base, in that order; junction bases with no gene match: 4. The CDR3 runs to 14 residues. Germline V lookup: CDR1 KGHSH, CDR2 LQKENI. CDR3 residues: CASSPGQGNTEAFF. CDR3 coding DNA: TGTGCCAGCTCGCCCGGACAGGGGAACACTGAAGCTTTCTTT.

The V gene is TRBV9, the J gene TRBJ2-7; 9 nucleotides align to TRBD1. V trimming: 2 bases; J trimming: 6 bases; junction bases outside the gene matches: 6. CDR1 SGDLS and CDR2 YYNGEE come from the germline V gene. The CDR3 length is 14 residues. The CDR3 DNA reads as TGTGCCAGCAGCGTCGGGACAGGGTCTATCGAGCAGTACTTC. It specifies CASSVGTGSIEQYF.

The chain has TRBV13 and TRBJ2-4, with D possibly matching TRBD1 (6 bases). CDR1 is PRHDT, CDR2 FYEKMQ, per germline (reference sequence). The CDR3 extends over 16 amino acids. The V gene lost 5 bases and the J gene lost 0 bases, with 14 bases spanning the gap. The CDR3 nucleotides are TGTGCCAGCAGCACACGGGACACGGAAGCCAAAAACATTCAGTACTTC. It is translated as CASSTRDTEAKNIQYF.

The V gene is TRBV10-1, the J gene TRBJ1-1, with D tentatively TRBD1 (5 bases). From germline, CDR1 is WNHNN and CDR2 SYGVQD (reference sequence). This CDR3 contains 14 residues. V was cut by 3 bases and J by 5 bases, with 13 bases left in between. CDR3 in amino acids: CASSDGGDYTEAFF. CDR3 bases: TGCGCCAGCAGTGATGGGGGGGACTATACTGAAGCTTTCTTT.

With regard to this clone: At the DNA level, this CDR3 is encoded by other sequences in the same sample as well. The chain carries TRBV5-1 and TRBJ1-3, with D maybe TRBD1 (6 bases). CDR1 is SGHRS and CDR2 is YFSETQ in the germline V gene. Trimming left V 4 bases short and J 0 bases short, with 11 bases between. The CDR3 is 15 amino acids. The DNA of the CDR3 is TGCGCCAGCAGCCTCGGACAGAGCTCTGGAAACACCATATATTTT. It codes for CASSLGQSSGNTIYF.

The chain carries TRBV4-2 and TRBJ1-1, with D uncertain. This CDR3 is 15 amino acids long. The ends were cut back, 0 bases at V and 1 base at J, with 9 bases in the middle. CDR1 and CDR2 (germline): LGHNA, YNFKEQ. The DNA for the CDR3 is TGTGCCAGCAGCCAAGATCTAATACCGAACACTGAAGCTTTCTTT. Translating gives CASSQDLIPNTEAFF.

In this sample, this clone turned up once. The J gene is TRBJ2-7, the V gene TRBV2; 10 positions match TRBD1. After removal of 6 bases from V and 4 bases from J, the junction contained 6 bases not matched to a gene. The CDR3 is made up of 14 amino acids. CDR1 and CDR2 (germline): SNHLY, FYNNEI. The CDR3 here is CASRARDRGYEQYF. The CDR3 DNA reads TGTGCCAGCAGAGCCCGGGACAGGGGATACGAGCAGTACTTC.

The genes are TRBV4-2 and TRBJ1-1; D is unresolved. Germline lookup yields CDR1 LGHNA and CDR2 YNFKEQ. V lost 1 base, J lost 10 bases, and 10 bases lay in between. The CDR3 runs to 12 residues. CDR3 DNA sequence: TGTGCCAGCAGCCAAGTTGGCAACAGAGCTTTCTTT. Protein: CASSQVGNRAFF.

J is TRBJ2-5 and V is TRBV15; 7 bases are a match to TRBD2. Germline CDR1 LNHNV, CDR2 YYDKDF (reference sequence). The V gene end was trimmed by 3 bases and the J gene end by 1 base; junction bases not matched to a gene: 2. This CDR3 has 14 amino acids. For the CDR3, the DNA is TGTGCCACCAGCAGCCCTAGCGGCCAAGAGACCCAGTACTTC. This encodes CATSSPSGQETQYF.

V usage is TRBV2 and J usage is TRBJ1-1, with D uncertain. CDR1 and CDR2 (germline): SNHLY, FYNNEI. V shed 6 bases and J shed 2 bases, with 13 bases lying between them. The CDR3 has 14 amino acids. CDR3 protein: CASRLERDNTEAFF. CDR3 bases: TGTGCCAGCAGATTGGAGAGGGATAACACTGAAGCTTTCTTT.

This sequence joins TRBV9 and TRBJ2-2; 7 nucleotides agree with TRBD1. V dropped 0 bases and J dropped 4; count of bases not matched to a gene: 9. CDR1 is SGDLS and CDR2 is YYNGEE in the germline V gene. This CDR3 contains 17 residues. The CDR3 bases are TGTGCCAGCAGCGTAGGCCCCCAAGACAGGGCCACCGGGGAGCTGTTTTTT. The encoded protein is CASSVGPQDRATGELFF.

For the CDR3, the DNA is TGTGCCAGCAGTGCAGGCAATGAGCAGTTCTTC. Translating gives CASSAGNEQFF. The chain employs TRBV12-3 or TRBV12-4 and TRBJ2-1; D gene ambiguous. Trimming stripped 5 bases from V and 6 bases from J, with 5 bases between. The length of the CDR3 is 11 residues.

This chain links TRBV3-1 (or the pseudogene TRBV3-2) with TRBJ1-2; D ambiguous. Per germline, CDR1 LGHDT and CDR2 YNNKEL (reference sequence). The CDR3 is made up of 13 amino acids. Trimming took 5 bases from V and 6 from J, leaving 13 bases between them. CDR3 protein: CASSAEGRNGYTF. CDR3 in DNA: TGTGCCAGCAGCGCCGAGGGCAGAAATGGCTACACCTTC.

The chain is built from TRBV4-3 and TRBJ2-1; the match to TRBD1 covers 9 bases. V was clipped by 4 bases and J by 9 bases; unmatched bases: 7. This CDR3 is built from 14 residues. The germline CDR1 and CDR2 sequences are LGHNA and YSLEER. The CDR3 loop is CASSRGTGYGEQFF. The DNA of the CDR3 is TGCGCCAGCAGCCGCGGGACAGGGTATGGTGAGCAGTTCTTC.

This chain uses TRBV29-1 with TRBJ1-2; 8 bases agree with TRBD1. In germline, CDR1 is SQVTM, CDR2 ANQGSEA. The length of the CDR3 is 16 residues. V shed 7 bases and J 7 bases; nucleotides not matched to a gene: 20. The CDR3 is CSAYAGTGTPSGGYTF. The CDR3 DNA follows: TGCAGCGCCTATGCCGGGACAGGTACCCCCTCCGGTGGCTACACCTTC.

The CDR3 DNA sequence: TGTGCCATCAGTGAGGACAGAGTCTATGGCTACACCTTC. Its translation: CAISEDRVYGYTF. The V gene is TRBV10-3, the J gene TRBJ1-2, with a weak D call TRBD1 (5 bases). The ends were cut back, 2 bases at V and 4 bases at J, with 8 bases in the middle. This CDR3 contains 13 residues. Germline V CDR1 and CDR2: ENHRY, SYGVKD.

The chain employs TRBV5-4 and TRBJ1-1, with 7 bases fitting TRBD1. The V and J ends lost 6 bases and 0 bases, in that order; junction bases with no gene match: 8. The CDR3 loop spans 15 amino acids. CDR1 SGHNT and CDR2 YYREEE come from the germline V gene (reference sequence). As DNA, the CDR3 is TGTGCCAGCACCCTAAAGGGGACAGTGAACACTGAAGCTTTCTTT. As protein: CASTLKGTVNTEAFF.

This chain connects TRBV6-6 to TRBJ1-1, with TRBD1 matching over 8 bases. The CDR3 consists of 14 residues. The trim removed 6 bases at V and 1 base at J, leaving 4 bases unmatched. Germline assignment: CDR1 MNHNY and CDR2 SVGAGI (reference sequence). The DNA for the CDR3 is TGTGCCAGCAGAGTCACAGGGGGGAACACTGAAGCTTTCTTT. Protein product: CASRVTGGNTEAFF.

V is TRBV7-9 and J is TRBJ2-1; 7 nucleotides agree with TRBD1. V trimming: 5 bases; J trimming: 4 bases; junction bases outside the gene matches: 5. The CDR3 consists of 14 residues. In germline, CDR1 is SEHNR, CDR2 FQNEAQ (reference sequence). The CDR3 DNA reads as TGTGCCAGCAGCAGAGGACAGGTTTACAATGAGCAGTTCTTC. As protein: CASSRGQVYNEQFF.

The chain combines TRBV6-5 with TRBJ1-2; D might be TRBD1 (6 bases). This CDR3 contains 15 residues. V lost 4 bases, J lost 7 bases, and 19 bases lay in between. CDR1 is MNHEY, CDR2 SVGAGI, per germline. For the CDR3, the DNA is TGTGCCAGCAGTTCGGCCGGGACATTCACCACTGGCTACACCTTC. It translates to CASSSAGTFTTGYTF.

The chain has TRBV9 and TRBJ2-1, with D unresolved. The V end was cut by 4 bases, the J end by 9 bases, with 20 bases between. CDR1 and CDR2 (germline): SGDLS, YYNGEE. This CDR3 is 15 amino acids long. CDR3 sequence reads: CASSPSELNYGEQFF. The CDR3 DNA is TGTGCCAGCAGCCCCAGCGAGCTAAACTACGGTGAGCAGTTCTTC.

The chain recombines TRBV18 with TRBJ2-1; D might be TRBD1 (6 bases). The germline V gene encodes CDR1 KGHSH and CDR2 LQKENI. The germline V and J ends were trimmed by 6 bases and 2 bases, with 11 bases remaining between them. The CDR3 runs 14 residues. The CDR3 coding sequence is TGTGCCAGCTCCTACAGGGCGGCCTACAATGAGCAGTTCTTC. Its protein product is CASSYRAAYNEQFF.

This chain links TRBV28 with TRBJ1-2; D gene ambiguous. The CDR3 sequence is 16 residues long. Germline V gives CDR1 MDHEN, CDR2 SYDVKM. Trimming shortened V by 4 bases and J by 2 bases, and 17 bases separated the two germline ends. As DNA, the CDR3 is TGTGCCAGCAGTTCGTTTTTGAGTCGGGAAAACTATGGCTACACCTTC. It translates to CASSSFLSRENYGYTF.

This clone was found once. The chain carries TRBV7-9 and TRBJ2-7, with 13 bases matching TRBD2. The CDR3 is 16 amino acids. With V trimmed by 5 bases and J by 0 bases, 4 bases remained unmatched. Germline V gene lookup returns CDR1 SEHNR and CDR2 FQNEAQ (reference sequence). CDR3 in DNA: TGTGCCAGCAGCCCCGGGACTAGCGGGATCTCCTACGAGCAGTACTTC. As protein: CASSPGTSGISYEQYF.

The rearrangement uses TRBV5-1 and TRBJ1-3; no firm D call. CDR3 length: 16 residues. V was clipped by 4 bases and J by 0 bases, with 14 bases between them. CDR1 and CDR2 from the germline V gene are SGHRS and YFSETQ. CDR3 DNA: TGCGCCAGCAGCCCTCGATCGGGGAGCTCTGGAAACACCATATATTTT. Translated, it gives CASSPRSGSSGNTIYF.